The present entry profiles one TCR beta chain with its context. The antigen remains undetermined. From germline, CDR1 is SEHNR and CDR2 FQNEAQ (reference sequence). V was clipped by 0 bases and J by 5 bases, with 8 bases between them. This CDR3 is built from 15 residues. The data were taken from a study of cytomegalovirus exposure and HLA in healthy donors. Study-level results: Sequencing probably produced one cluster of sequence variants that were highly shared. Association of around 17,000 TCR beta sequences with HLA alleles was found at 0.05 false discovery rate in a later analysis.

PCR amplification relied on 60 Vbeta primers (plus 13 Jbeta primers). Generated by immunoSEQ multiplex PCR, the TCRdb table keeps only in-frame clones and is missing some. The data contain 130,000 or so clones, roughly 76% of them singletons. The sequenced sample was PBMCs. The rearrangement links TRBV7-9 to TRBJ1-6; possible D gene TRBD1, 5 bases. The TCR comes from a man under 40 in good health and CMV-seronegative. This CDR3 is CASSLADSHNSPLHF. The CDR3 DNA sequence: TGTGCCAGCAGCTTAGCCGACAGTCATAATTCACCCCTCCACTTT.